This T cell receptor (beta chain) was sequenced during a study of T-cell reconstitution after alpha-beta-depleted transplantation in children. V trimming: 0 bases; J trimming: 5 bases; junction bases outside the gene matches: 3. The CDR3 extends over 15 amino acids. The V gene's germline CDR1 is LGHDT and CDR2 YNNKEL (reference sequence). Unique molecular identifiers were built into the TCRbeta library. From the PCR reads, TCRdb called clonotypes with MiXCR, one entry per CDR3 protein. The data hold hundreds of thousands of distinct CDR3 sequences, with 9.9% observed a single time. This clonotype was found a few times.

The TCR was taken from a human donor who donated a stem cell graft to a child with SCID. The source was PBMCs from the stem cell graft donor, collected from the stem cell graft. The rearrangement links TRBV3-1 to TRBJ2-2; 7 bases match TRBD2. CDR3 sequence (DNA): TGTGCCAGCAGCCAAGATCTGGGAGGGACCGGGGAGCTGTTTTTT. This codes for CASSQDLGGTGELFF.